This is a list of T cell receptor beta chains from one sample in a study of neurological immune-mediated disorders. TCRdb re-called the 5' RACE reads with MiXCR, one entry per CDR3 protein. Of tens of thousands of distinct CDR3 sequences in the sample, roughly a tenth are singletons; the top ten hold 9.5% to 10%. Sequenced material: PBMCs. Receptor source: a man aged 30 to 45 in good health. The CDR3 runs from the conserved cysteine through the conserved F or W. The D gene is left open where the match is weak. Not every row has a clone size; where given, it reads once, few, many or a size class.

TRBD2	TRBV5-1	TRBJ2-5	many	TGCGCCAGCAGCTTGGAGGGACTAGCGGGCCAAGAGACCCAGTACTTC	CASSLEGLAGQETQYF
TRBD2	TRBV2	TRBJ2-2	-	TGTGCCATCGCCGGGACTAGCGCTAACACCGGGGAGCTGTTTTTT	CAIAGTSANTGELFF
TRBD1	TRBV7-9	TRBJ2-5	many	TGTGCCAGCACCCAAACGACAGGGTTCGAAGAGACCCAGTACTTC	CASTQTTGFEETQYF
-	TRBV7-9	TRBJ2-3	-	TGTGCCAGCAGCCGATCGGGGGATACGCAGTATTTT	CASSRSGDTQYF
-	TRBV12-3/TRBV12-4	TRBJ1-1	few	TGTGCCAGCATTCAGGGCCCCGGGAACACTGAAGCTTTCTTT	CASIQGPGNTEAFF
TRBD2	TRBV14	TRBJ2-1	many	TGTGCCAGCAGCCAAGATTTAGTAGCGGGAGGAGGTGAGCAGTTCTTC	CASSQDLVAGGGEQFF
TRBD2	TRBV7-8	TRBJ2-7	many	TGTGCCAGCAGCTTAGCGACCAGCCAGTATAGCGGGAGGGCCTACGAGCAGTACTTC	CASSLATSQYSGRAYEQYF
TRBD1	TRBV5-1	TRBJ2-7	medium-sized	TGCGCCAGCAGCTCACCGGGACAGGGGACCTACGAGCAGTACTTC	CASSSPGQGTYEQYF
-	TRBV7-9	TRBJ2-1	many	TGTGCCAGCAGTTTACAGGGCGGTGAGCAGTTCTTC	CASSLQGGEQFF
TRBD1	TRBV7-3	TRBJ2-2	many	TGTGCCAGCAGCACCGGGACAGGGGTCACCGGGGAGCTGTTTTTT	CASSTGTGVTGELFF
-	TRBV12-3/TRBV12-4	TRBJ1-5	-	TGTGCCAGTAGTGACGGGTATGGCATGCCCCAGCATTTT	CASSDGYGMPQHF
-	TRBV19	TRBJ1-5	few	TGTGCCAGTAGTATGAAGTGGGGCCCCGGTCAGCCCCAGCATTTT	CASSMKWGPGQPQHF
-	TRBV7-8	TRBJ2-7	many	TGTGCCAGCAGCTTAGGAGGGGGGACGGCAACCTACGAGCAGTACTTC	CASSLGGGTATYEQYF
-	TRBV18	TRBJ2-1	many	TGTGCCAGCTCACCACAAGGCAGGGTAGGGAATGAGCAGTTCTTC	CASSPQGRVGNEQFF
-	TRBV12-3/TRBV12-4	TRBJ2-3	many	TGTGCCAGCAGTTTAGCGCTGGCAGATACGCAGTATTTT	CASSLALADTQYF
-	TRBV3-1	TRBJ2-7	many	TGTGCCAGCAGCCCCTCAACCATTTGGTACGAGCAGTACTTC	CASSPSTIWYEQYF
TRBD2	TRBV6-2/TRBV6-3	TRBJ2-7	many	TGTGCCAGCAGTTCTGGACTAGCGGGGGCCTACGAGCAGTACTTC	CASSSGLAGAYEQYF
-	TRBV7-2	TRBJ2-7	few	TGTGCCAGCAGCTTAGCGCGCCAGGGTTACGAGCAGTACTTC	CASSLARQGYEQYF
TRBD1	TRBV28	TRBJ2-7	many	TGTGCCAGCAGGACAGGGGGCGGCCCCTACGAGCAGTACTTC	CASRTGGGPYEQYF
-	TRBV27	TRBJ2-7	-	TGTGCCAGCAGAGCTGGGGGGTCCTACGAGCAGTACTTC	CASRAGGSYEQYF
-	TRBV5-1	TRBJ2-5	many	TGCGCCAGCAGCTTCCAAGAGACCCAGTACTTC	CASSFQETQYF
-	TRBV5-5	TRBJ1-1	-	TGTGCCAGCAGCTTCGTCCCCCCGAACACTGAAGCTTTCTTT	CASSFVPPNTEAFF
-	TRBV15	TRBJ1-1	-	TGTGCCACCAGCAGGGGTGGAGGGACTGAAGCTTTCTTT	CATSRGGGTEAFF
TRBD1	TRBV5-1	TRBJ2-4	many	TGCGCCAGCAGCCAACGACAGACAGGGAATCTAGCCAAAAACATTCAGTACTTC	CASSQRQTGNLAKNIQYF
-	TRBV3-1	TRBJ2-3	many	TGTGCCAGCAGCCCCCGACATCTTCCCCAGAATACGCAGTATTTT	CASSPRHLPQNTQYF
-	TRBV28	TRBJ1-1	many	TGTGCCAGCAGTTTATGGGCAGGGATGGCTTTCTTT	CASSLWAGMAFF
-	TRBV15	TRBJ1-3	many	TGTGCCACCAGCAGAGGGGCGTTGGTGGGGGCGTTAAGATCTGGAAACACCATATATTTT	CATSRGALVGALRSGNTIYF
TRBD2	TRBV6-5	TRBJ2-1	many	TGTGCCAGCAGTTACGAGGTAGCGGGACTAAATGAGCAGTTCTTC	CASSYEVAGLNEQFF
-	TRBV6-2/TRBV6-3	TRBJ2-2	many	TGTGCCAGCAGTACCTGGGGACGCCTCTTGTTCGGGGAGCTGTTTTTT	CASSTWGRLLFGELFF
TRBD2	TRBV18	TRBJ2-3	many	TGTGCCAGCTCACCAAGCCTAGCGGGAGTTAGTCATACGCAGTATTTT	CASSPSLAGVSHTQYF
TRBD1	TRBV29-1	TRBJ2-7	many	TGCAGCGTTGGGGACAGTGGCGCCTACGAGCAGTACTTC	CSVGDSGAYEQYF
-	TRBV7-2	TRBJ2-7	-	TGTGCCAGCAGCTCTATAGCGTTTGGCGCCTACGAGCAGTACTTC	CASSSIAFGAYEQYF
-	TRBV28	TRBJ1-1	many	TGTGCCAGCAGTTTAAAAAACAGGGTGAACACTGAAGCTTTCTTT	CASSLKNRVNTEAFF
-	TRBV7-9	TRBJ1-1	many	TGTGCCAGCAGCCTACAGGCCCTGGAGGCTTTCTTT	CASSLQALEAFF
TRBD2	TRBV20-1	TRBJ2-5	many	TGCAGTGCTAGAGGAGCTAGCGGACAAGAGACCCAGTACTTC	CSARGASGQETQYF
TRBD2	TRBV20-1	TRBJ2-3	many	TGCAGTGCTACGACTAGCGGCGTTCCCACAGATACGCAGTATTTT	CSATTSGVPTDTQYF
-	TRBV20-1	TRBJ2-5	many	TGCAGTGCTAGGGTAGGGACCCAAGAGACCCAGTACTTC	CSARVGTQETQYF
-	TRBV4-1	TRBJ1-3	many	TGCGCCAGCAGCCAAGCATGGACCTCTGGAAACACCATATATTTT	CASSQAWTSGNTIYF
TRBD2	TRBV5-1	TRBJ2-5	many	TGCGCCAGCATCCCGACTAGCGGGCCCCAAGAGACCCAGTACTTC	CASIPTSGPQETQYF
TRBD1	TRBV20-1	TRBJ2-3	many	TGCAGTGCTAGAGGGGGGCAAGGGACAGGGGGTTACCCCCCCACCACAGATACGCAGTATTTT	CSARGGQGTGGYPPTTDTQYF